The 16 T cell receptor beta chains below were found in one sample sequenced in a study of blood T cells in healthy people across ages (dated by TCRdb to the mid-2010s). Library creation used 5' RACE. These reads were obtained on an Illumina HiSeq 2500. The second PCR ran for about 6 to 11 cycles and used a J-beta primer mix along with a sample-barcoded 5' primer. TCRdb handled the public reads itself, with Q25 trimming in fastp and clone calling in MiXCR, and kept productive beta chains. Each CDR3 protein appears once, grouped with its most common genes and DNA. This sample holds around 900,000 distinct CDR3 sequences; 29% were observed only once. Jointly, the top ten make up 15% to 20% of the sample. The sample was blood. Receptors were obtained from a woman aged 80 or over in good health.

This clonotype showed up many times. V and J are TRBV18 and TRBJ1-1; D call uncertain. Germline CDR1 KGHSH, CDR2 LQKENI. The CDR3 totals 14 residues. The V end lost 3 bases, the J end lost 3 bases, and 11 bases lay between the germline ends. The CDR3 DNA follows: TGTGCCAGCTCACCCCTAGCTGTGGACACTGAAGCTTTCTTT. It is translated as CASSPLAVDTEAFF.

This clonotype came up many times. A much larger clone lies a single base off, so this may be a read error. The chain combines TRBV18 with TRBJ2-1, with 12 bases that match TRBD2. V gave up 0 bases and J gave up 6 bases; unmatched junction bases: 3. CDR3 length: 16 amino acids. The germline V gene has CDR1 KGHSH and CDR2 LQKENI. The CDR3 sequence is CASSPPTSGRCNEQFF. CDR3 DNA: TGTGCCAGCTCACCACCCACTAGCGGGAGGTGCAATGAGCAGTTCTTC.

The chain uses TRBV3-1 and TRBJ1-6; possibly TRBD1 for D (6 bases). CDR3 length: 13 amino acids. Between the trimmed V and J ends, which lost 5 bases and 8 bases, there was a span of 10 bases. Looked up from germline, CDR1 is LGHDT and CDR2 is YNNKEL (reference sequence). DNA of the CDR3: TGTGCCAGCAGCTCAGAGGGGGATTCACCCCTCCACTTT. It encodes CASSSEGDSPLHF.

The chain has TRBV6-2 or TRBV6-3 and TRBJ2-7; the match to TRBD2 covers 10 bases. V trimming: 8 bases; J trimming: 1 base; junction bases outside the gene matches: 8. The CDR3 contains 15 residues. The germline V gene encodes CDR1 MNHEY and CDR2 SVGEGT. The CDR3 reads CASSPGTSDSYEQYF. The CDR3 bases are TGTGCCAGCTCGCCGGGGACTAGCGATTCCTACGAGCAGTACTTC.

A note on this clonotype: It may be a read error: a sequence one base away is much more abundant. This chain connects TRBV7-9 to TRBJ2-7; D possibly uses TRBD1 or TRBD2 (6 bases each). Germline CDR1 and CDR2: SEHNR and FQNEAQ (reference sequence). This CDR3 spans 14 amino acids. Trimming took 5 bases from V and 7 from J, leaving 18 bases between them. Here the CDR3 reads CASSAPGGGYEQYF. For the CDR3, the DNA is TGTGCCAGCAGCGCCCCCGGGGGCGGCTATGAGCAGTACTTC.

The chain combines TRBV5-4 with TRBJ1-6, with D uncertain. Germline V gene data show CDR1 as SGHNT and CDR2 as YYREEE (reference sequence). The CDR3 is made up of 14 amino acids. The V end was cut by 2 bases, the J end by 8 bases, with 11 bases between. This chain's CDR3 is CASSFSLADSPLHF. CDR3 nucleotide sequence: TGTGCCAGCAGCTTTTCTCTAGCGGATTCACCCCTCCACTTT. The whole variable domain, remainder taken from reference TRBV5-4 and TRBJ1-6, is ETGVTQSPTHLIKTRGQQVTLRCSSQSGHNTVSWYQQALGQGPQFIFQYYREEENGRGNFPPRFSGLQFPNYSSELNVNALELDDSALYLCASSFSLADSPLHFGNGTRLTVT.

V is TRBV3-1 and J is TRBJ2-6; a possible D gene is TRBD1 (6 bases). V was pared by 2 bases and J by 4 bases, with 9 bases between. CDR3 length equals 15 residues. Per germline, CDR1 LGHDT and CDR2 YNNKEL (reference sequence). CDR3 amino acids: CASSQHRAGANVLTF. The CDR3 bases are TGTGCCAGCAGCCAACACAGGGCAGGGGCCAACGTCCTGACTTTC. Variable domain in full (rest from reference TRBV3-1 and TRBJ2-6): DTAVSQTPKYLVTQMGNDKSIKCEQNLGHDTMYWYKQDSKKFLKIMFSYNNKELIINETVPNRFSPKSPDKAHLNLHINSLELGDSAVYFCASSQHRAGANVLTFGAGSRLTVL.

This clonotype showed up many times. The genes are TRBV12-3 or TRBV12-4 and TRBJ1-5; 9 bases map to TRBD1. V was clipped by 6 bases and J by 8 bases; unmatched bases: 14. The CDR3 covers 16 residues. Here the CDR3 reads CASSSGTGTSFEPQHF. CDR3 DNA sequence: TGTGCCAGCAGCTCCGGGACAGGGACTTCTTTTGAGCCCCAGCATTTT.

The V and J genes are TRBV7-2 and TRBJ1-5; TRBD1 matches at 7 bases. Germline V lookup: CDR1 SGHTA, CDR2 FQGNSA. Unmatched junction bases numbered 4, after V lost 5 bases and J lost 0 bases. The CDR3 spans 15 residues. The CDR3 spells CASSKGQLSNQPQHF. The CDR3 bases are TGTGCCAGCAGCAAGGGACAGCTTAGCAATCAGCCCCAGCATTTT.

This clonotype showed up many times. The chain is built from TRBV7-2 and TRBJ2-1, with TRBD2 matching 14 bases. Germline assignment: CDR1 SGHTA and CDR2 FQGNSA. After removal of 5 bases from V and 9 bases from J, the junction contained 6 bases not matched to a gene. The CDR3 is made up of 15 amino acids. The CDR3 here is CASSPGTSGGGEQFF. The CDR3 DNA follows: TGTGCCAGCAGCCCGGGGACTAGCGGGGGTGGTGAGCAGTTCTTC.

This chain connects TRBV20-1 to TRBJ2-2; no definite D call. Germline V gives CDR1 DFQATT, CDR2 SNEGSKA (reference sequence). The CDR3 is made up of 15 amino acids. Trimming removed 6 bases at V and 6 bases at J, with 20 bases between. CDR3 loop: CSAKGIDLDAGELFF. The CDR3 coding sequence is TGCAGTGCCAAAGGCATAGATCTTGACGCCGGGGAGCTGTTTTTT.

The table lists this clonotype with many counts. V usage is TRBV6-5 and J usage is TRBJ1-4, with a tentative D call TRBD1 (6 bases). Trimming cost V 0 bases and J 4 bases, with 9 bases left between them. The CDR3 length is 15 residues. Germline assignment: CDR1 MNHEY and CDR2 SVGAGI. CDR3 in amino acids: CASSYSRTVNEKLFF. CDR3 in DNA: TGTGCCAGCAGTTACTCGAGGACAGTTAATGAAAAACTGTTTTTT.

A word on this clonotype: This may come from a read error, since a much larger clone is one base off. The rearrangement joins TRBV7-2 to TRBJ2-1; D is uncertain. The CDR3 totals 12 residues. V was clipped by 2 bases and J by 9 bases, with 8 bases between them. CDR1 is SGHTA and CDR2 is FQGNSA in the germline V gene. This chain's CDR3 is CASSLIWIEQFF. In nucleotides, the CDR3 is TGTGCCAGCAGCTTAATTTGGATTGAGCAGTTCTTC.

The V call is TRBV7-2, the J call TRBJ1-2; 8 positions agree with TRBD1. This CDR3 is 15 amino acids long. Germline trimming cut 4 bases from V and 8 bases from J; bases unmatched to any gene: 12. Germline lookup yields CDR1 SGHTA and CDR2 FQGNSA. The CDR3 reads CASSSFGVTGGGYTF. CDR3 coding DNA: TGTGCCAGCAGCTCCTTTGGGGTTACAGGGGGAGGCTACACCTTC.

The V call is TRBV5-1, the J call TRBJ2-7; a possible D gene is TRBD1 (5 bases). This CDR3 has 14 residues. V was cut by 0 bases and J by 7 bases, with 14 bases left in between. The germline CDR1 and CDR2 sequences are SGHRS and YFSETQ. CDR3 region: CASSLEQVYSEQYF. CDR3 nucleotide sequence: TGCGCCAGCAGCTTGGAACAGGTCTACAGTGAGCAGTACTTC.

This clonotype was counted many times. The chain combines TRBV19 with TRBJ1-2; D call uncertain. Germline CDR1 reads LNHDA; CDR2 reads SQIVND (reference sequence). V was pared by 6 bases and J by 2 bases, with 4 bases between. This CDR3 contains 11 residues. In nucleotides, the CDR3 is TGTGCCAGTAGACGGAACTATGGCTACACCTTC. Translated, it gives CASRRNYGYTF.